This T cell receptor (beta chain) was retrieved from a study of shared clonotypes between healthy human individuals (TCRdb year 2020). Concerning the study at large: The cohort comprised a couple of women and a few men aged 18 to 49 years. For each donor, CD4 naive and CD4 memory were each run on three plates, CD8 naive on two plates, and CD8 memory on one plate. To estimate repertoire size and how much clonotypes are shared between individuals, the study performed deep sequencing of blood TCR repertoires from five healthy adults. To increase sequencing depth and limit assay-specific biases, different laboratories used diverse techniques to prepare libraries and sequence TCR repertoires. Per donor, leukapheresis produced somewhere between about 0.9 and 10 billion PBMCs. Broad study findings and their caveats: Sampling was restricted to blood, and TCR repertoires in tissue are likely to differ from TCR repertoires in blood. The small number of donors limited the genetic and exposure-history diversity represented. Estimated clonotype richness was generally larger for naive than for memory subsets. Incomplete sequencing was indicated by rarefaction of sorted-subset datasets, despite the large sequencing depth. Around 5% of naive CD4, roughly 3.6% of naive CD8, roughly 2.4% of memory CD4, and 0.35% to 0.5% of memory CD8 clonotypes were shared across several donors. Pairwise subsampling indicated that sequencing depth was expected to affect the degree of clonotype sharing among donors. Compared with non-shared clonotypes, the clonotypes found in all four sorted-subset donors had higher generation probabilities.

Using the deep immunoSEQ assay, TCR CDR3 regions were amplified from genomic DNA by multiplex PCR. For each cell subset, the extracted genomic DNA was distributed evenly across all wells of several immunoSEQ 96-well plates, and each plate served as one replicate. For sorted subsets, each replicate PCR was loaded with about 0.2 ug genomic DNA, equivalent to roughly 30,000 T cell genomes. The purified libraries were quantified using a Qubit 3.0 fluorometer, sized with a Bioanalyzer 2100, and then quantified again using the KAPA Library Quantification kit. A separate single-read 150-cycle Illumina NextSeq 550 flow cell was used to sequence each immunoSEQ 96-well plate. Per the original workflow: Because only junctional sequences without quality scores were contained in the immunoSEQ output, filtering matching that applied to full-length reads could not be performed. Sequences were annotated with PyIR, a Python wrapper for IgBLAST v1.9, and V/J genes and CDR3 were assigned using IMGT germline references. Reads were filtered out if the reads had weak V/J assignments (E-value above 1e-6), no CDR3, stop codons, out-of-frame junctions, or ambiguous translated residues. A V3J clonotype was defined by an identical inferred V gene, J gene, and CDR3 amino acid sequence. The percentage overlap between two repertoires was calculated by dividing the number of shared unique clonotypes by the size of the smaller repertoire. Three approaches were used to assess repertoire richness: RTK rarefaction, the Chao1 estimator, and Recon v2.1 estimates of unobserved clonotypes. OLGA was used to compute generation probabilities for all TCRbeta clonotypes that the gDNA method yielded from several donors. This is the immuneACCESS table as TCRdb keeps it, with only in-frame sequences that have V and J called. A part of the clones is gone; compared with another copy, unresolved V genes explain less than half, and the rest is unexplained. V, J and clone size were drawn from that table, and D and trimming were deduced from the DNA. In this sample the table shows 2 million to 2.5 million clones, approximately 96% of which occur a single time. 0.13% of the sample goes to the ten largest clones.

In its sample, this clone was seen a few times. The specificity of this receptor is unknown. Per-nucleotide qualities are absent, and no much larger clonotype sits a single base away. The donors were healthy, HIV-negative adults who had no recently reported acute infections or vaccinations. Only Caucasian adults living in Nashville, Tennessee, USA were represented among the donors. CD4+ T cells were enriched by magnetic negative selection, after which naive cells were positively selected on CD45RA and the negative fraction was taken as the memory subset. Blood was collected by leukapheresis, and PBMCs were isolated by Ficoll-Histopaque density gradient centrifugation and then cryopreserved in liquid nitrogen vapor phase. Purity and quantity of every magnetically sorted T cell population were checked by analytical flow cytometry. Each sorted fraction had its genomic DNA isolated and then quantified by UV absorbance on a Nanodrop 2000c.

Per the germline V gene, MGHDK is the CDR1 and SYGVNS is the CDR2. V and J lose 2 bases and 10 bases, and a span of 17 bases separates them. The CDR3 starts with the cysteine, ends with the phenylalanine, and has 14 residues. The sequence is cut down to CDR3 DNA, 42 bases in frame from base 1. This clonotype originated in a man aged 18 to 29 in good health. The sample consisted of naive CD4+ T cells sorted from blood. In the paper's terms, the cell subset or site label means: CD45RA+ positively selected. The sequence is built from TRBV25-1 and TRBJ1-1, with no D gene named confidently. The CDR3 region reads CASSETAETRGAFF. The DNA is as follows: TGTGCCAGCAGTGAAACCGCGGAGACCCGGGGAGCTTTCTTT.